This T cell receptor beta chain was sequenced during a study of T cells in Graves' hyperthyroidism and ophthalmopathy. On the study more broadly: Sampling of peripheral blood happened at initial diagnosis, prior to any treatment.

Concerning this clonotype: Its specificity is not known.

Germline V CDR1 and CDR2: DFQATT, SNEGSKA (reference sequence). The CDR3 totals 14 residues. V was pared by 2 bases and J by 4 bases, with 8 bases of the junction left unmatched. Amplification yielded TCR beta CDR3 regions, with RNA transcripts as the source. First-round RT-PCR with HTBI primers amplified the TCR CDR3 region. TCRdb used MiXCR to reprocess the multiplex PCR reads, holding one entry per CDR3 protein. The sample has around 340,000 distinct CDR3 sequences; roughly 14% are singletons. Whole-study results and caveats: Model predictions of ophthalmopathy came a median approximately 6 months before onset.

What was sequenced was blood. The chain carries TRBV20-1 and TRBJ2-7, with TRBD2 identical over 7 bases. The clonotype originates from a woman aged 25 to 39 with Graves' hyperthyroidism. The CDR3 DNA follows: TGCAGTGCTAGACCCGGGACTATTGGATACGAGCAGTACTTC. This codes for CSARPGTIGYEQYF.